Following are 8 T cell receptor beta chains from one sample sequenced in a study of CD8 T cells in ankylosing spondylitis (dated 2017 in TCRdb). The library was prepared using 5' RACE. The instrument given in TCRdb is Illumina HiSeq 2500. TCRdb took the public reads, trimmed them with fastp at Q25, ran MiXCR for clone calling and kept in-frame beta chains. Entries are consolidated by CDR3 protein sequence, retaining the most common genes and DNA. The sample profile shows about 140,000 distinct CDR3 sequences; roughly 8.3% of them were found once. The ten biggest clones cover approximately 7% of the sample. What was sequenced was synovial fluid, either unsorted or a sorted T cell fraction (not recorded which). The receptors stem from a male donor with ankylosing spondylitis.

This clonotype was counted many times. The chain combines TRBV7-9 with TRBJ2-3; a possible D gene is TRBD2 (6 bases). The germline V gene encodes CDR1 SEHNR and CDR2 FQNEAQ (reference sequence). With 3 bases removed from V and 6 bases from J, the gap between germline ends came to 19 bases. The CDR3 runs to 16 residues. The CDR3 sequence: CASSFPLFERGDTQYF. CDR3 bases: TGTGCCAGCAGCTTCCCTCTGTTCGAACGGGGGGATACGCAGTATTTT.

V and J are TRBV29-1 and TRBJ2-5; D uncertain. The V gene lost 4 bases and the J gene lost 4 bases, with 10 bases spanning the gap. The germline gives CDR1 SQVTM, CDR2 ANQGSEA. The length of the CDR3 is 12 residues. CDR3 amino acids: CSVATPGETQYF. CDR3 DNA sequence: TGCAGCGTTGCAACCCCTGGAGAGACCCAGTACTTC.

This clonotype was seen only a few times. The rearrangement joins TRBV20-1 to TRBJ1-6; no clear D. V lost 2 bases and J 8 bases, leaving 10 bases between the germline ends. There are 13 residues in the CDR3. Germline values: CDR1 DFQATT, CDR2 SNEGSKA (reference sequence). In DNA form, the CDR3 reads TGCAGTGCTAGATTTCGGACCGATTCACCCCTCCACTTT. Amino acids: CSARFRTDSPLHF.

The rearrangement joins TRBV29-1 to TRBJ1-1, with TRBD1 identical over 9 bases. The V segment lost 7 bases and the J segment 1 base; nucleotides outside the gene matches: 10. CDR3 size: 15 residues. CDR1 SQVTM and CDR2 ANQGSEA come from the germline V gene. The CDR3, as DNA: TGCAGCGCCGTCCCGGGACAGGGTCCGAACACTGAAGCTTTCTTT. Its translation: CSAVPGQGPNTEAFF.

The DNA for the CDR3 is TGTGCCAGCAGCCAAGTCCTAGCGGGGGGTTTCACAGATACGCAGTATTTT. Protein: CASSQVLAGGFTDTQYF. The chain joins TRBV3-1 to TRBJ2-3; TRBD2 agrees at 11 bases. The CDR3 sequence is 17 residues long. Germline V CDR1 and CDR2: LGHDT, YNNKEL (reference sequence). V shed 1 base and J 2 bases; nucleotides not matched to a gene: 5.

This clonotype was counted ten times or more. The genes are TRBV9 and TRBJ2-3, with D possibly being TRBD2 (6 bases). V was cut by 0 bases and J by 0 bases, with 11 bases left in between. The CDR3 runs 16 residues. From germline, CDR1 is SGDLS and CDR2 YYNGEE. The CDR3 coding sequence is TGTGCCAGCAGCGTAGGGGGAGGATCTAGCACAGATACGCAGTATTTT. Protein sequence: CASSVGGGSSTDTQYF.

This clonotype was detected a few times. The rearrangement joins TRBV29-1 to TRBJ2-1, with a weak D call TRBD2 (7 bases). Trimming left V 7 bases short and J 1 base short, with 14 bases between. The CDR3 covers 14 residues. Germline V gives CDR1 SQVTM, CDR2 ANQGSEA. DNA of the CDR3: TGCAGCGGTTGGGGGGGCTCGTCCTACAATGAGCAGTTCTTC. This sequence encodes CSGWGGSSYNEQFF.

This clonotype was observed at least ten times. This chain links TRBV20-1 with TRBJ2-5; D is possibly TRBD1 (5 bases). With 0 bases removed from V and 8 bases from J, the gap between germline ends came to 10 bases. CDR1 and CDR2 (germline): DFQATT, SNEGSKA (reference sequence). The CDR3 length is 12 residues. The CDR3 spells CSAREWGGTQYF. CDR3 bases: TGCAGTGCTAGAGAGTGGGGCGGAACCCAGTACTTC.